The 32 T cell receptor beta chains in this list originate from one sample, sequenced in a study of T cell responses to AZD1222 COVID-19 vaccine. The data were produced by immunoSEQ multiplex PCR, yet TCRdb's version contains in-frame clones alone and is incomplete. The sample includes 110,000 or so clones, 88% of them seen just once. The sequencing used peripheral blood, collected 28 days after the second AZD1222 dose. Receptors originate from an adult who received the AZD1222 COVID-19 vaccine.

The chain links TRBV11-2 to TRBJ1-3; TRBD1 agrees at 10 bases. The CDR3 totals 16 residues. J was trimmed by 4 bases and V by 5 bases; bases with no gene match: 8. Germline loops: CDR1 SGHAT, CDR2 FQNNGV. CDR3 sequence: CASSHDRGRTGNTIYF. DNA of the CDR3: TGTGCCAGCAGCCACGACAGGGGGCGAACGGGAAACACCATATATTTT.

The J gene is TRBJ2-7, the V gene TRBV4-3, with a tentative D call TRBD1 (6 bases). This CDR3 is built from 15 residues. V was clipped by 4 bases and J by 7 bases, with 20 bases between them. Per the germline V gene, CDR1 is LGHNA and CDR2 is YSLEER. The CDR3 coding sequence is TGCGCCAGCAGCCTGACCGCCCCGGTACAGGGAGAGCAGTACTTC. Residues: CASSLTAPVQGEQYF.

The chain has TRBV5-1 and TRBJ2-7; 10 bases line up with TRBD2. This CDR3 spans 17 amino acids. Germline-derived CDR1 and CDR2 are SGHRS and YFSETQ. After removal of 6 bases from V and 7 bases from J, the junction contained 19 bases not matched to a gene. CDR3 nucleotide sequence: TGCGCCAGCACCTGGGCAACTAGCGGGGAGGCTGGGTATGAGCAGTACTTC. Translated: CASTWATSGEAGYEQYF.

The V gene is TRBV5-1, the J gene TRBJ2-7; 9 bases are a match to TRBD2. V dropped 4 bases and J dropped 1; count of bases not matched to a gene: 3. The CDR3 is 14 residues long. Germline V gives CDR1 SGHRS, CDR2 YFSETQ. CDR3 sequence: CASSTTSGSYEQYF. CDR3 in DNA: TGCGCCAGCAGCACGACTAGCGGTTCCTACGAGCAGTACTTC.

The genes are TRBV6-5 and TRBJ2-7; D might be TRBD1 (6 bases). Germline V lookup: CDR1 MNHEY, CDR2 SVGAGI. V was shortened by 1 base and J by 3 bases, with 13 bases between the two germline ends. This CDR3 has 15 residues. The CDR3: CASSYWPGEYYEQYF. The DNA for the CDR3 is TGTGCCAGCAGTTACTGGCCAGGGGAGTACTACGAGCAGTACTTC.

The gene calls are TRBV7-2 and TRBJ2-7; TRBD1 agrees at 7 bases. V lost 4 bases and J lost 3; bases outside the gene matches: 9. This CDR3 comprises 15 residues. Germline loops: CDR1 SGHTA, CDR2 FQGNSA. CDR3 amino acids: CASSSGPGTVYEQYF. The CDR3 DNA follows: TGTGCCAGCAGCTCAGGCCCCGGGACAGTCTACGAGCAGTACTTC. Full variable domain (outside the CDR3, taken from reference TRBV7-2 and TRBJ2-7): GAGVSQSPSNKVTEKGKDVELRCDPISGHTALYWYRQSLGQGLEFLIYFQGNSAPDKSGLPSDRFSAERTGGSVSTLTIQRTQQEDSAVYLCASSSGPGTVYEQYFGPGTRLTVT.

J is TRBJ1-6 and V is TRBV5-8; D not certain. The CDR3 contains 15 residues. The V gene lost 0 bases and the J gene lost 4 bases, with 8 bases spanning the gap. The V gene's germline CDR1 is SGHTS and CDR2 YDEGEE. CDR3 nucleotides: TGTGCCAGCAGCTTGGGGACTCATTATAATTCACCCCTCCACTTT. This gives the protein CASSLGTHYNSPLHF. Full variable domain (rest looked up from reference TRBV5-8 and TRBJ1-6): EAGVTQSPTHLIKTRGQQATLRCSPISGHTSVYWYQQALGLGLQFLLWYDEGEERNRGNFPPRFSGRQFPNYSSELNVNALELEDSALYLCASSLGTHYNSPLHFGNGTRLTVT.

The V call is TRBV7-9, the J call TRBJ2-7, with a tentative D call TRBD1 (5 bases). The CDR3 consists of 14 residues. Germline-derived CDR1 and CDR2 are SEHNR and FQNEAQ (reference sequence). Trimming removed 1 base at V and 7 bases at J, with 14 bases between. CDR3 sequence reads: CASSLGQAQGEQYF. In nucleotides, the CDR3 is TGTGCCAGCAGCTTAGGGCAAGCCCAGGGAGAGCAGTACTTC.

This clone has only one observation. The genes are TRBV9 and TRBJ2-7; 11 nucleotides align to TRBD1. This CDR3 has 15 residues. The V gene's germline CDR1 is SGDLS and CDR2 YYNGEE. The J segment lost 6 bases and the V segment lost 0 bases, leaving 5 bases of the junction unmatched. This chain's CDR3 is CASSVAGTGGGEQYF. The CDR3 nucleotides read TGTGCCAGCAGCGTAGCTGGGACAGGGGGAGGCGAGCAGTACTTC.

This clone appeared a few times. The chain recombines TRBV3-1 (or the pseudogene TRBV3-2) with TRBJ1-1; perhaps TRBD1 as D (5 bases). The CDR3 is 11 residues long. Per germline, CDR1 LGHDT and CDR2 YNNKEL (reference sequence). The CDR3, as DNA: TGTGCAACAGGACACCCCACTGAAGCTTTCTTT. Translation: CATGHPTEAFF.

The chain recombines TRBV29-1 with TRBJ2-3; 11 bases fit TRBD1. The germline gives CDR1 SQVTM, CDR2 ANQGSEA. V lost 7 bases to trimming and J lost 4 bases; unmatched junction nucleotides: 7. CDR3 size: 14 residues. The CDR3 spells CSGGQGEVADTQYF. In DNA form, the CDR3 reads TGCAGCGGGGGACAGGGGGAGGTCGCAGATACGCAGTATTTT.

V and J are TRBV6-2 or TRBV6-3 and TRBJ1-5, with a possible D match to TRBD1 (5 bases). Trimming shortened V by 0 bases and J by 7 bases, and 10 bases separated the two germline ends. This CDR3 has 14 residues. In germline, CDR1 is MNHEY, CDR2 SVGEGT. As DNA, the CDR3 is TGTGCCAGCAGTTACTCGAGCAGGGCCCAGCCCCAGCATTTT. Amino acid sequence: CASSYSSRAQPQHF.

CDR3 sequence (DNA): TGTGCCAGCAGCTTGGATCAGAGGAGTTCACCCCTCCACTTT. Residues: CASSLDQRSSPLHF. This rearrangement joins TRBV5-4 to TRBJ1-6; D is unclear. Trimming took 0 bases from V and 9 from J, leaving 10 bases between them. The CDR3 is 14 amino acids. Germline values: CDR1 SGHNT, CDR2 YYREEE (reference sequence). Full variable domain (missing parts from reference TRBV5-4 and TRBJ1-6): ETGVTQSPTHLIKTRGQQVTLRCSSQSGHNTVSWYQQALGQGPQFIFQYYREEENGRGNFPPRFSGLQFPNYSSELNVNALELDDSALYLCASSLDQRSSPLHFGNGTRLTVT.

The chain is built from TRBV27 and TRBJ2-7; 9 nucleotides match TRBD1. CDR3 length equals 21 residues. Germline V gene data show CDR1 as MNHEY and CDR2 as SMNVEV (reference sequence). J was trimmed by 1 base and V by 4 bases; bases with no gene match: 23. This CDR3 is CASSSARGQQLGQGRSYEQYF. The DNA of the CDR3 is TGTGCCAGCAGTTCCGCTAGGGGCCAACAATTGGGACAGGGTAGGTCCTACGAGCAGTACTTC.

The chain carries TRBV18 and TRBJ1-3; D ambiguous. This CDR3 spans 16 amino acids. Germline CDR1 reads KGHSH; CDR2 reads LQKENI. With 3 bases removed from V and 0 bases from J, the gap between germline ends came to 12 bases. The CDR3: CASSPPTINSGNTIYF. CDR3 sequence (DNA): TGTGCCAGCTCACCTCCGACTATAAACTCTGGAAACACCATATATTTT.

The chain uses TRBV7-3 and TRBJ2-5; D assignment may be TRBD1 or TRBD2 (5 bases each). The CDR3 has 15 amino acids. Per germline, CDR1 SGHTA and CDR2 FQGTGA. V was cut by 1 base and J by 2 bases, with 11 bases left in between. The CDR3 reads CASSLRQGPQETQYF. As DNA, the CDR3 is TGTGCCAGCAGCTTAAGGCAGGGACCTCAAGAGACCCAGTACTTC.

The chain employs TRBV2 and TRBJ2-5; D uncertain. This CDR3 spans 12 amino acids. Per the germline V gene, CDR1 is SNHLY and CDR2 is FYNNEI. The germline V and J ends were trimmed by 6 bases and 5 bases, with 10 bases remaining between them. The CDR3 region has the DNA TGTGCCAGCAGGGCGTTGGGGGAGACCCAGTACTTC. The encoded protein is CASRALGETQYF.

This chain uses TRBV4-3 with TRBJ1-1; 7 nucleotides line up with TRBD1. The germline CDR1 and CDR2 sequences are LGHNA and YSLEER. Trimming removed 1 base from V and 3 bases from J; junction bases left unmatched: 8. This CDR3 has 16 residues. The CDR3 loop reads CASSQAGTDVYTEAFF. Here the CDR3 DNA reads TGCGCCAGCAGCCAAGCCGGGACAGATGTCTACACTGAAGCTTTCTTT.

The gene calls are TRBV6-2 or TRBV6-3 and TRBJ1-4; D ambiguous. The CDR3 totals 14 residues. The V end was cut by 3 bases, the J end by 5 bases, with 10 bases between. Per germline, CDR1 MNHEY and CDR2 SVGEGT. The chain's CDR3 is CASSYGGQNEKLFF. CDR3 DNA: TGTGCCAGCAGTTATGGAGGGCAGAATGAAAAACTGTTTTTT.

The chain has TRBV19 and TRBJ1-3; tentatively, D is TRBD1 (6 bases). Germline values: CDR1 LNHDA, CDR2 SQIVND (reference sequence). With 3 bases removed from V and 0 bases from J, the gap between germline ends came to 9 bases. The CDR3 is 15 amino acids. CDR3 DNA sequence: TGTGCCAGTAGTATGGACAGAAACTCTGGAAACACCATATATTTT. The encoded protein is CASSMDRNSGNTIYF. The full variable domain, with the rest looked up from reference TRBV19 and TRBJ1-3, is DGGITQSPKYLFRKEGQNVTLSCEQNLNHDAMYWYRQDPGQGLRLIYYSQIVNDFQKGDIAEGYSVSREKKESFPLTVTSAQKNPTAFYLCASSMDRNSGNTIYFGEGSWLTVV.

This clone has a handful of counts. CDR3 sequence: CASSPRARSNEKLFF. The CDR3 DNA sequence: TGTGCCAGCTCACCAAGGGCCCGATCTAATGAAAAACTGTTTTTT. The V and J genes are TRBV18 and TRBJ1-4; D not resolved. The CDR3 is made up of 15 amino acids. V gave up 2 bases and J gave up 3 bases, with 10 bases separating them. Germline V gives CDR1 KGHSH, CDR2 LQKENI.

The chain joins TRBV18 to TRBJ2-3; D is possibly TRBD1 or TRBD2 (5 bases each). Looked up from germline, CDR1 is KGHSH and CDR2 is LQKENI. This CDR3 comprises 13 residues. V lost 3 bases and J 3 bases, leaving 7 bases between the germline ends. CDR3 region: CASSPGETDTQYF. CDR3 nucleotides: TGTGCCAGCTCACCGGGGGAAACAGATACGCAGTATTTT.

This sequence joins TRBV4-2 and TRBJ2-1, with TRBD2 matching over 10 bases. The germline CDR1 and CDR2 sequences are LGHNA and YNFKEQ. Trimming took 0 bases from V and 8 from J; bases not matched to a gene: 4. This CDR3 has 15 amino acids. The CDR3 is CASSQDIAGGDEQFF. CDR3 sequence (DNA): TGTGCCAGCAGCCAAGATATAGCGGGGGGCGATGAGCAGTTCTTC.

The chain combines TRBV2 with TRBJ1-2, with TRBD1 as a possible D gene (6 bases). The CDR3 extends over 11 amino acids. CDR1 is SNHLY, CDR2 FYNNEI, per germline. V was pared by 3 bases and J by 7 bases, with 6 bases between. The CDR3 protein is CASSDRGGYTF. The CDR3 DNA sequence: TGTGCCAGCAGTGACAGGGGTGGCTACACCTTC.

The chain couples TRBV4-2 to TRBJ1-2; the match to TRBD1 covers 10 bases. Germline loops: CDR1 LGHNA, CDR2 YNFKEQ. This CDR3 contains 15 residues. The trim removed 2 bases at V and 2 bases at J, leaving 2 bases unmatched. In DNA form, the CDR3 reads TGTGCCAGCAGCCAACCGGACAGGGGGAACTATGGCTACACCTTC. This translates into CASSQPDRGNYGYTF.

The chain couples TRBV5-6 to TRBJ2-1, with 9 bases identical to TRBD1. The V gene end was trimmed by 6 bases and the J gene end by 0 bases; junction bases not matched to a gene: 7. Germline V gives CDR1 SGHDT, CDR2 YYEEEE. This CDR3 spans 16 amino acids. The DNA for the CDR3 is TGTGCCAGCAACCGTGGGACAGGGAGCTCCTACAATGAGCAGTTCTTC. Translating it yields CASNRGTGSSYNEQFF. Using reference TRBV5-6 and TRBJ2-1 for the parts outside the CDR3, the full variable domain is DAGVTQSPTHLIKTRGQQVTLRCSPKSGHDTVSWYQQALGQGPQFIFQYYEEEERQRGNFPDRFSGHQFPNYSSELNVNALLLGDSALYLCASNRGTGSSYNEQFFGPGTRLTVL.

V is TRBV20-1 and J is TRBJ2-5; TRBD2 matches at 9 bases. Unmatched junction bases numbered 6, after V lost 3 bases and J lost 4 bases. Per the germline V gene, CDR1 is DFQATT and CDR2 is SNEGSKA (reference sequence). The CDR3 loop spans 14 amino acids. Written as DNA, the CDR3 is TGCAGTGCTAGTCGTGCGGGGGGGCGAGAGACCCAGTACTTC. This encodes CSASRAGGRETQYF.

CDR3 loop: CASSKAGQGVKNQPQHF. CDR3 bases: TGTGCCAGCAGCAAAGCGGGACAGGGTGTAAAAAATCAGCCCCAGCATTTT. The chain combines TRBV21-1 with TRBJ1-5; the table's TRBD1 call for D was not verified on the DNA. TRBV21-1 is flagged as a pseudogene. The CDR3 runs 17 residues.

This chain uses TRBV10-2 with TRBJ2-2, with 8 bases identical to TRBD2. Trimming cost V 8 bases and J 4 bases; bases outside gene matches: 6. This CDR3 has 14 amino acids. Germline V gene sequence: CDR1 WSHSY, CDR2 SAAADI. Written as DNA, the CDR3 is TGCGCCAGCTCCGGGGGGGCTCTCACCGGGGAGCTGTTTTTT. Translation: CASSGGALTGELFF.

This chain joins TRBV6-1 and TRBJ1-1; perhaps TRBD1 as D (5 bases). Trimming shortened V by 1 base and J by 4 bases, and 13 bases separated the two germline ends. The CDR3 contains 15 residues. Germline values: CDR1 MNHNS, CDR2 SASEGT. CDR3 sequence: CASSEVPTASTEAFF. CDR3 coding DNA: TGTGCCAGCAGTGAAGTCCCGACAGCATCCACTGAAGCTTTCTTT.

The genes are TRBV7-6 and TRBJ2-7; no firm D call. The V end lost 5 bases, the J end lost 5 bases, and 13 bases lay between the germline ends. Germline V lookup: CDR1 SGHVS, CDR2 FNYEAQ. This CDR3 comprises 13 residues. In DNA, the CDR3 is TGTGCCAGCAGCCCACTGGTAGGGAACGAGCAGTACTTC. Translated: CASSPLVGNEQYF.

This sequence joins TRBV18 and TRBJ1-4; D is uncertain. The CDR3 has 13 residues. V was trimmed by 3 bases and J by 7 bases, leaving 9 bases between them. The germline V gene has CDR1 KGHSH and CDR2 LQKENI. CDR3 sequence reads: CASSPPQAEKLFF. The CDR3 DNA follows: TGTGCCAGCTCACCCCCTCAGGCTGAAAAACTGTTTTTT.